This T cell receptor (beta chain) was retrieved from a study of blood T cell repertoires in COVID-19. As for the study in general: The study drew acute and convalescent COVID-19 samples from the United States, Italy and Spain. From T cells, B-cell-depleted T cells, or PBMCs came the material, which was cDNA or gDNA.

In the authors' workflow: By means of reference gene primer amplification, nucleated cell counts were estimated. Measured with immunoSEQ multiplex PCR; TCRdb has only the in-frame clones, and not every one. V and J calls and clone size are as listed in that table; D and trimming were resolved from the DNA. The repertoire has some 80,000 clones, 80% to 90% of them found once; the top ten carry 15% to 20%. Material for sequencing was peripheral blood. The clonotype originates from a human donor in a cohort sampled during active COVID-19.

The DNA for the CDR3 is TGTGCCAGCAGCTTACAGGGGGCAGTCAACAATGAGCAGTTCTTC. Its translation is CASSLQGAVNNEQFF. The V and J genes are TRBV5-6 and TRBJ2-1, with 9 nucleotides matching TRBD1. This CDR3 contains 15 residues. The ends lost 2 bases at V and 5 bases at J; junction bases unmatched: 5. Germline values: CDR1 SGHDT, CDR2 YYEEEE.